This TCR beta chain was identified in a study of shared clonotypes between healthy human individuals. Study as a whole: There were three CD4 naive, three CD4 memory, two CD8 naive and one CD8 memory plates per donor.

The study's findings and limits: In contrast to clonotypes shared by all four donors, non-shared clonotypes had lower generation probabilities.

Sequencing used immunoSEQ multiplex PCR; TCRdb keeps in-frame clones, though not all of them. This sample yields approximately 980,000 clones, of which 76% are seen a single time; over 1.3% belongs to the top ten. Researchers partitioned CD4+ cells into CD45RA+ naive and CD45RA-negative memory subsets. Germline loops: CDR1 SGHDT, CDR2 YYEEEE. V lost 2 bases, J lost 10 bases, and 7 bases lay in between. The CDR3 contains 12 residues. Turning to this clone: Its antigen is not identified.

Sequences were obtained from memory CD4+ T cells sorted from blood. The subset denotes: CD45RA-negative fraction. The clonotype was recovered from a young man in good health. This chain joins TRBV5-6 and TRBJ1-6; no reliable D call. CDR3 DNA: TGTGCCAGCAGCTTATCCCGGTCACCCCTCCACTTT. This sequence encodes CASSLSRSPLHF.